Included here is one T cell receptor (beta chain) sequence, with context. Its antigen remains unknown. The CDR3 is 14 amino acids. Germline CDR1 and CDR2: SGDLS and YYNGEE. The germline V and J ends were trimmed by 3 bases and 0 bases, with 7 bases remaining between them. The PCR had 60 Vbeta and 13 Jbeta primers. TCRdb's copy holds only in-frame clones and misses some; the assay was immunoSEQ multiplex PCR. The sample holds fewer than 250,000 clones; 65% to 80% are singletons and the top ten take approximately 0.99%. This specimen comes from a study of cytomegalovirus exposure and HLA in healthy donors. Study conclusions and caveats: An analysis done earlier found most TCR beta V segments productive about 87% or about 30% of the time. Follow-up analysis found HLA locus-dependent TCR association rates, highest for DRB1 and lowest for HLA-C. There were 150 to 200 TCR beta chains listed as cytomegalovirus-associated. Several of the most significant clusters appeared, in a later analysis, to be linked to common viral pathogens.

Input material: PBMCs. The chain combines TRBV9 with TRBJ1-3; no clear D. The sequence was collected from a woman between 40 and 55 years old in good health and CMV-seronegative. The DNA of the CDR3 is TGTGCCAGCAGCGCAGACATCTCTGGAAACACCATATATTTT. It yields the protein CASSADISGNTIYF. The variable domain in full, with the rest retrieved from reference TRBV9 and TRBJ1-3, is DSGVTQTPKHLITATGQRVTLRCSPRSGDLSVYWYQQSLDQGLQFLIQYYNGEERAKGNILERFSAQQFPDLHSELNLSSLELGDSALYFCASSADISGNTIYFGEGSWLTVV.